This entry concerns a single TCR beta chain. The antigen it recognizes is unknown. Base quality data are lacking; no much larger clone is found one base away. V lost 0 bases and J lost 4 bases, and the count of bases not matched to a germline gene is 11. For CDR1 and CDR2, the germline V gene lists ENHRY and SYGVKD. From the cysteine up to the phenylalanine, the CDR3 has a length of 18 residues. Just the 54-base CDR3 DNA is kept, in frame starting at base 1. This sample was included in a study of blood T cell repertoires in COVID-19 (dated by TCRdb to about 2020). For the wider study: Samples from collaborators originated in the United States, Italy and Spain and spanned both the acute and convalescent phases of COVID-19. The prospective study material was composed of cDNA or gDNA derived from T cells, B-cell-depleted T cells, or PBMCs. The dataset comprised deeply sampled blood TCRbeta repertoires from subjects exposed to, actively infected with, or recovered from COVID-19. A freely available public database, intended as a resource for researchers studying the immune response to SARS-CoV-2, is where the repertoires were released. The samples were drawn from the first 160 participants of the ongoing ImmuneRACE study and from roughly 1,300 subjects provided by 6 global collaborators. Nearly every sample came with metadata listing a de-identified subject ID, COVID-19 status, age in years and sex. Where HLA class I and class II types were available, the types were taken from metadata supplied by the sample provider, not from assay-based typing. The research as a whole found: Clinical and demographic metadata were provided uncurated, with the amount varying by source and participant.

The collaborating institutions used their own protocols to collect whole blood in K2EDTA tubes. Collaborator samples were shipped for TCRbeta analysis as frozen whole blood, isolated PBMCs, or DNA extracted from either sample type. TCRbeta CDR3 regions were amplified from genomic DNA using the immunoSEQ Assay, a bias-controlled multiplex PCR. The study's own analysis went as follows. The number of nucleated cells in each sample was estimated by amplification of reference gene primers within the assay. Sequence reads were collapsed and filtered to measure the absolute abundance of every unique TCRbeta CDR3 rearrangement. For each sample, productive Simpson clonality was calculated as the square root of Simpson's diversity index over productive rearrangements. TCRdb obtained this table from immuneACCESS and retained in-frame rearrangements with V and J assigned. These tables miss some clones; where compared with another copy, unresolved V genes account for less than half of the shortfall, and the remainder is unexplained. The DNA was the basis for D and trimming; V, J and clone size are from that table. This sample is represented by just under 55,000 clones; 90% of them were singletons. The ten largest clones represent 8.4% of the sample.

The receptor's source is a woman aged 40 to 50 with active COVID-19. Specimen: peripheral blood. This sequence uses TRBV10-3 and TRBJ2-1; TRBD2 fits 8 bases in the junction. The DNA sequence is given as TGTGCCATCAGTGAGTCCAACCCCGGGGGGGCCGGGTACAATGAGCAGTTCTTC. Its translation is CAISESNPGGAGYNEQFF.